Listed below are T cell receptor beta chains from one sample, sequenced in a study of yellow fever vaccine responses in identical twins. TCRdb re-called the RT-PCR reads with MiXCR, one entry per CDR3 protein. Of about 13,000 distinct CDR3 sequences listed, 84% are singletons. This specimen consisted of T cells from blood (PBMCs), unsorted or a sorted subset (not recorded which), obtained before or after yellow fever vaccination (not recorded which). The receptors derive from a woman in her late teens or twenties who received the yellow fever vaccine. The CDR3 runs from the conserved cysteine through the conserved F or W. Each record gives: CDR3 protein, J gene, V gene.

CASSPGGLSEQFF | TRBJ2-1 | TRBV10-1
CSVQSLRSYEQYF | TRBJ2-7 | TRBV29-1
CASSHPPLSPETQYF | TRBJ2-5 | TRBV3-1
CASSRDSLSYEQYF | TRBJ2-7 | TRBV7-3
CASSSQPVETQYF | TRBJ2-5 | TRBV7-1
CASSPVPGTYEQYF | TRBJ2-7 | TRBV7-9
CASSPLSGQGANEQFF | TRBJ2-1 | TRBV18
CASSLTPRTDTQYF | TRBJ2-3 | TRBV7-9
CSVDPGLAGQETQYF | TRBJ2-5 | TRBV29-1
CASSPPVPDTQYF | TRBJ2-3 | TRBV18
CASSFFGRNTEAFF | TRBJ1-1 | TRBV12-3/TRBV12-4
CASKPSAVAEAFF | TRBJ1-1 | TRBV2
CASSLSETQYF | TRBJ2-5 | TRBV13
CASSQVADMEAFF | TRBJ1-1 | TRBV4-2